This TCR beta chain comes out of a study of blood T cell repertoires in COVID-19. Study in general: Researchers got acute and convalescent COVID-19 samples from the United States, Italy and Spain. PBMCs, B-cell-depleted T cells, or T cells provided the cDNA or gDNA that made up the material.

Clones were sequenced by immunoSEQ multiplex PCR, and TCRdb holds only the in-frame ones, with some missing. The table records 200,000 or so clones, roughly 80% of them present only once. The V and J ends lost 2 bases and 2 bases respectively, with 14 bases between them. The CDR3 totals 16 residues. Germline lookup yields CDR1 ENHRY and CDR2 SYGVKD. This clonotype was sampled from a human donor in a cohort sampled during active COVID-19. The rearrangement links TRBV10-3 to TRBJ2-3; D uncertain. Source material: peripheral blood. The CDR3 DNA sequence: TGTGCCATCAGTGAGCTTGCAGGCCTCTCCACAGATACGCAGTATTTT. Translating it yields CAISELAGLSTDTQYF.